The 20 T cell receptor beta chains presented below share a single source sample, sequenced in a study of OX40 agonist ivuxolimab in advanced cancers. Profiling relied on immunoSEQ multiplex PCR, and the TCRdb table lists in-frame clones only, not all of them. The table has under 95,000 clones, about 88% seen once. The sequences come from CD4+ or CD8+ T cells sorted from blood, collected in a trial of the OX40 agonist ivuxolimab. These receptors were taken from an adult with an advanced solid tumor such as melanoma, head and neck, liver or kidney cancer.

This chain connects TRBV28 to TRBJ1-1, with D perhaps matching TRBD1 (6 bases). CDR1 and CDR2 (germline): MDHEN, SYDVKM. Trimming cost V 7 bases and J 2 bases, with 14 bases left between them. The length of the CDR3 is 14 residues. This chain's CDR3 is CASTLGQVNTEAFF. The CDR3 nucleotides are TGTGCCAGCACCTTGGGACAAGTAAACACTGAAGCTTTCTTT.

This clone was seen once. The J gene is TRBJ1-1, the V gene TRBV5-1; 10 bases match TRBD1. The CDR3 runs 17 residues. Germline CDR1 reads SGHRS; CDR2 reads YFSETQ. The junction had 6 bases not matched to a gene; V was cut back by 0 bases and J by 1 base. The CDR3 is CASSLGTGGSGNTEAFF. The CDR3 DNA follows: TGCGCCAGCAGCTTGGGGACAGGGGGGAGCGGGAACACTGAAGCTTTCTTT.

Only a few counts were recorded for this clone. The chain combines TRBV6-1 with TRBJ2-7; a possible D gene is TRBD2 (5 bases). The CDR3 covers 14 residues. Germline-derived CDR1 and CDR2 are MNHNS and SASEGT. V was trimmed by 6 bases and J by 3 bases, leaving 15 bases between them. DNA for the CDR3: TGTGCCAGCAGACGGGATTTGAGTAACTACGAGCAGTACTTC. This sequence encodes CASRRDLSNYEQYF.

The CDR3 DNA reads TGTGCCAGCAGTGGGGGGCCCGGGAGTACCTACAATGAGCAGTTCTTC. Translation gives CASSGGPGSTYNEQFF. This sequence joins TRBV6-1 and TRBJ2-1; tentatively, D is TRBD1 or TRBD2 (6 bases each). V was pared by 4 bases and J by 2 bases, with 15 bases between. The CDR3 is 16 amino acids. The germline V gene has CDR1 MNHNS and CDR2 SASEGT.

The CDR3 sequence is CASSLSGTSNEQFF. DNA of the CDR3: TGTGCCAGCAGTTTATCCGGGACTAGCAATGAGCAGTTCTTC. The V gene is TRBV28, the J gene TRBJ2-1, with 8 positions matching TRBD2. This CDR3 has 14 amino acids. V trimming: 1 base; J trimming: 6 bases; junction bases outside the gene matches: 2. Germline CDR1 is MDHEN and CDR2 is SYDVKM.

The chain combines TRBV5-1 with TRBJ2-5; perhaps TRBD1 as D (6 bases). TRBJ2-7 explains the end of the DNA better; the J call may be wrong. The length of the CDR3 is 12 residues. Germline CDR1 and CDR2: SGHRS and YFSETQ. CDR3 sequence: CASSIQGYEQYF. The CDR3 DNA is TGCGCCAGCAGCATACAGGGATACGAGCAGTACTTC.

V usage is TRBV28 and J usage is TRBJ2-7, with D perhaps matching TRBD1 (5 bases). Trimming removed 4 bases from V and 2 bases from J, with 9 bases in between. This CDR3 is built from 13 residues. From germline, CDR1 is MDHEN and CDR2 SYDVKM. The CDR3 bases are TGTGCCAGCAGTTCCATACAGGCCTACGAGCAGTACTTC. It encodes CASSSIQAYEQYF.

This clone was found once. The chain has TRBV5-1 and TRBJ2-1; tentatively, D is TRBD2 (5 bases). Per germline, CDR1 SGHRS and CDR2 YFSETQ. The CDR3 length is 15 residues. V was trimmed by 7 bases and J by 0 bases, leaving 14 bases between them. The CDR3 DNA follows: TGCGCCAGCTTAAGGGCGGCGGGCTCCTACAATGAGCAGTTCTTC. It translates to CASLRAAGSYNEQFF.

This chain uses TRBV19 with TRBJ2-5; the D call may be TRBD1 or TRBD2 (6 bases each). Germline V gene lookup returns CDR1 LNHDA and CDR2 SQIVND (reference sequence). Trimming removed 3 bases at V and 5 bases at J, with 13 bases between. The CDR3 length is 14 residues. The CDR3 loop reads CASSMGGRGETQYF. The CDR3 DNA is TGTGCCAGTAGTATGGGGGGAAGGGGGGAGACCCAGTACTTC.

This clone was counted between two and nine times. J is TRBJ2-7 and V is TRBV6-1, with 7 bases that match TRBD1. The V gene end was trimmed by 6 bases and the J gene end by 1 base; junction bases not matched to a gene: 6. Per the germline V gene, CDR1 is MNHNS and CDR2 is SASEGT. There are 14 residues in the CDR3. CDR3 protein: CASSPPTGSYEQYF. CDR3 nucleotide sequence: TGTGCCAGCAGCCCCCCGACAGGGTCCTACGAGCAGTACTTC.

The J gene is TRBJ1-1, the V gene TRBV30; possible D gene TRBD1, 6 bases. V was cut by 3 bases and J by 3 bases, with 20 bases left in between. This CDR3 region has 16 residues. Germline CDR1 reads GTSNPN; CDR2 reads SVGIG (reference sequence). The CDR3 sequence: CAWRDRTGYVYTEAFF. CDR3 DNA: TGTGCCTGGAGAGACCGTACAGGGTATGTTTACACTGAAGCTTTCTTT.

The CDR3 DNA follows: TGTGCCAGCACCAGGGGGTGGGAGGAGACCCAGTACTTC. Translated: CASTRGWEETQYF. The V and J genes are TRBV2 and TRBJ2-5; 7 nucleotides line up with TRBD1. CDR3 length: 13 residues. V was clipped by 7 bases and J by 5 bases; unmatched bases: 7. Germline V lookup: CDR1 SNHLY, CDR2 FYNNEI.

This clone was observed a single time. The J gene is TRBJ1-4, the V gene TRBV7-9; possible D gene TRBD1, 6 bases. CDR3 length equals 14 residues. V lost 5 bases to trimming and J lost 12 bases, with 19 bases between them. Germline CDR1 reads SEHNR; CDR2 reads FQNEAQ (reference sequence). The CDR3 region has the DNA TGTGCCAGCAGCAAAGGGACGTACAGGGAGGAACTGTTTTTT. Amino acids: CASSKGTYREELFF.

This clone was detected once. CDR3 in amino acids: CASSPGQGDTEAFF. The CDR3, as DNA: TGCGCCAGCAGCCCGGGACAGGGTGATACTGAAGCTTTCTTT. V usage is TRBV4-1 and J usage is TRBJ1-1; TRBD1 agrees at 9 bases. The germline V gene has CDR1 MGHRA and CDR2 YSYEKL. The junction had 5 bases not matched to a gene; V was cut back by 4 bases and J by 5 bases. This CDR3 contains 14 residues.

The CDR3, as DNA: TGTGCCAGCATGGGGTTCTCTGGGGCCAACGTCCTGACTTTC. Translated, it gives CASMGFSGANVLTF. J is TRBJ2-6 and V is TRBV6-6, with D unresolved. Germline-derived CDR1 and CDR2 are MNHNY and SVGAGI (reference sequence). Trimming removed 7 bases at V and 0 bases at J, with 7 bases between. The CDR3 extends over 14 amino acids.

The chain is built from TRBV11-2 and TRBJ1-2; D remains ambiguous. This CDR3 contains 15 residues. V was trimmed by 2 bases and J by 5 bases, leaving 15 bases between them. Per the germline V gene, CDR1 is SGHAT and CDR2 is FQNNGV. CDR3 protein: CASSLLAPLVYGYTF. DNA for the CDR3: TGTGCCAGCAGCTTACTTGCACCCCTGGTTTATGGCTACACCTTC.

This sequence joins TRBV6-1 and TRBJ2-1; D possibly corresponds to TRBD1 (6 bases). Germline V lookup: CDR1 MNHNS, CDR2 SASEGT. Trimming removed 7 bases at V and 0 bases at J, with 10 bases between. This CDR3 spans 14 amino acids. CDR3 amino acids: CASTQGSSYNEQFF. CDR3 DNA sequence: TGTGCCAGCACGCAGGGGAGCTCCTACAATGAGCAGTTCTTC.

The rearrangement joins TRBV2 to TRBJ2-5, with D unresolved. The end of the DNA aligns better with TRBJ2-7, so the J call may be wrong. Per the germline V gene, CDR1 is SNHLY and CDR2 is FYNNEI. The CDR3 has 15 amino acids. The CDR3 here is CASKVQTQPSYEQYF. The CDR3 nucleotides are TGTGCCAGCAAGGTGCAGACCCAACCCTCCTACGAGCAGTACTTC.

V gene TRBV7-9 combines with J gene TRBJ2-7, with D tentatively TRBD1 or TRBD2 (5 bases each). Germline V lookup: CDR1 SEHNR, CDR2 FQNEAQ (reference sequence). CDR3 size: 17 residues. Trimming removed 3 bases at V and 1 base at J, with 19 bases between. The DNA for the CDR3 is TGTGCCAGCAGCTTTTCATCGGGGCAGGGCAAATCCTACGAGCAGTACTTC. It is translated as CASSFSSGQGKSYEQYF.

This chain connects TRBV19 to TRBJ2-3, with TRBD1 as a possible D gene (5 bases). CDR1 and CDR2 (germline): LNHDA, SQIVND (reference sequence). The CDR3 spans 17 residues. V lost 0 bases and J lost 0, with 13 bases in between. The CDR3 loop is CASSIDFRGWSTDTQYF. The CDR3 nucleotides read TGTGCCAGTAGTATAGATTTTAGGGGTTGGAGCACAGATACGCAGTATTTT.